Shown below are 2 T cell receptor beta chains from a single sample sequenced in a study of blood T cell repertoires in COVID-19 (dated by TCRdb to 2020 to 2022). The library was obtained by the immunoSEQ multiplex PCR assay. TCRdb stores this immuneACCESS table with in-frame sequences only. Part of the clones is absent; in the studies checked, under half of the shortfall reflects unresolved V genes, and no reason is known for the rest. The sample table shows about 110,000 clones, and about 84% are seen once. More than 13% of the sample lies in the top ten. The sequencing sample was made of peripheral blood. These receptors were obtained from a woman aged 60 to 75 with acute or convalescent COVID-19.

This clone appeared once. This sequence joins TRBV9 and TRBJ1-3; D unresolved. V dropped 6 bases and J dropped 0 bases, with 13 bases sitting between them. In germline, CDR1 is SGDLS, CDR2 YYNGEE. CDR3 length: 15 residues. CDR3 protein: CASIPPGFSGNTIYF. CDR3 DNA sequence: TGTGCCAGCATCCCGCCGGGATTCTCTGGAAACACCATATATTTT.

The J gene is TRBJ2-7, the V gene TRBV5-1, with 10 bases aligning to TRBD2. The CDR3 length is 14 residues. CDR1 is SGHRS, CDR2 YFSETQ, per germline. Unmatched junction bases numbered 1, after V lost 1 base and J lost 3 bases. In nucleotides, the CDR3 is TGCGCCAGCAGCTTGACTAGCGGGAACTACGAGCAGTACTTC. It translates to CASSLTSGNYEQYF.